The 23 T cell receptor beta chains below all came from one sample that was sequenced in a study of T cell clonality in common variable immunodeficiency. The assay was immunoSEQ multiplex PCR, and TCRdb's table has in-frame clones only and misses some. The profile covers about 60,000 clones, none occurring a single time. The sequenced material came from peripheral blood mononuclear cells. These TCRs come from a person aged 18 to 70 in good health.

Many counts were recorded for this clone. The read terminates 3 residues ahead of where the CDR3 ends, so the germline J gene completes it. The chain combines TRBV12-3 or TRBV12-4 with TRBJ1-1; D remains unclear. The CDR3 has 13 residues. The V end lost 2 bases, the J end lost 6 bases, and 10 bases lay between the germline ends. The CDR3 sequence is CASSLPGLAEAFF. The CDR3 bases that were read are TGTGCCAGCAGTTTACCAGGTCTCGCTGAA.

This clone was counted ten times or more. The read ends 3 residues early relative to the CDR3; the germline J gene fills the gap. This chain connects TRBV7-2 to TRBJ2-3, with D hard to call. This CDR3 region has 14 residues. Germline V gives CDR1 SGHTA, CDR2 FQGNSA. Trimming left V 4 bases short and J 1 base short, with 9 bases between. Partial CDR3 DNA: TGTGCCAGCAGCTCCTTCAGGCGCACAGATACG. Protein product: CASSSFRRTDT. The whole CDR3 sequence reads CASSSFRRTDTQYF.

At least ten counts were recorded for this clone. Read sequence stops 3 residues before the CDR3 end, and the germline J gene provides the missing end. The gene calls are TRBV10-1 and TRBJ1-1, with D perhaps matching TRBD1 (6 bases). Germline CDR1 reads WNHNN; CDR2 reads SYGVQD (reference sequence). This CDR3 region has 14 residues. Between the trimmed V and J ends, which lost 11 bases and 4 bases, there was a span of 20 bases. The CDR3 spells CAGYGGLWGTEAFF. CDR3 DNA, as far as it was read: TGCGCCGGATACGGGGGGCTATGGGGCACTGAA.

This clone was picked up a small number of times. The CDR3 end falls 3 residues outside the read, so it is completed with the germline J gene. The chain links TRBV7-9 to TRBJ2-3; D call uncertain. Germline V gene lookup returns CDR1 SEHNR and CDR2 FQNEAQ (reference sequence). V lost 6 bases and J lost 2, with 12 bases in between. There are 14 residues in the CDR3. CDR3 loop: CASRPFEATDTQYF. The sequenced part of the CDR3 DNA is TGTGCCAGCAGGCCGTTCGAGGCCACAGATACG. The full variable domain, completed using reference TRBV7-9 and TRBJ2-3, is DTGVSQNPRHKITKRGQNVTFRCDPISEHNRLYWYRQTLGQGPEFLTYFQNEAQLEKSRLLSDRFSAERPKGSFSTLEIQRTEQGDSAMYLCASRPFEATDTQYFGPGTRLTVL.

This clone was seen ten or more times. The read halts 3 residues ahead of the CDR3 end, with the missing end drawn from the germline J gene. V gene TRBV20-1 combines with J gene TRBJ2-2; 7 bases align to TRBD1. The CDR3 sequence is 16 residues long. Germline-derived CDR1 and CDR2 are DFQATT and SNEGSKA (reference sequence). V lost 2 bases and J lost 0; bases outside the gene matches: 6. The chain's CDR3 is CSARSAGTANTGELFF. CDR3 DNA (partial): TGCAGTGCTAGATCCGCCGGGACAGCGAACACCGGGGAG.

This clone was seen at least ten times. Read data end 3 residues before the CDR3 end; the end is taken from the germline J gene. This chain connects TRBV5-1 to TRBJ1-3; no reliable D call. The germline CDR1 and CDR2 sequences are SGHRS and YFSETQ. V was trimmed by 2 bases and J by 4 bases, leaving 13 bases between them. The CDR3 has 15 residues. The CDR3 sequence is CASSLTNSYGNTIYF. The CDR3 DNA, read in part, is TGCGCCAGCAGCTTAACAAATAGCTACGGAAACACC. Complete variable domain (other parts from reference TRBV5-1 and TRBJ1-3): KAGVTQTPRYLIKTRGQQVTLSCSPISGHRSVSWYQQTPGQGLQFLFEYFSETQRNKGNFPGRFSGRQFSNSRSEMNVSTLELGDSALYLCASSLTNSYGNTIYFGEGSWLTVV.

In this sample, this clone turned up many times. The sequenced fragment ends 3 residues before the CDR3 boundary, so the rest is inferred from the germline J gene. The chain is built from TRBV7-9 and TRBJ2-3; maybe TRBD2 (6 bases). The CDR3 totals 14 residues. V gave up 5 bases and J gave up 0 bases, with 9 bases separating them. In germline, CDR1 is SEHNR, CDR2 FQNEAQ (reference sequence). The CDR3 protein is CASSISGSTDTQYF. The CDR3 DNA, read in part, is TGTGCCAGCAGCATTAGCGGTAGCACAGATACG.

This clone was recorded at least ten times. The read gets to within 3 residues of the CDR3 end, and the germline J gene fills in the rest. The chain has TRBV19 and TRBJ1-1, with TRBD1 as a possible D gene (5 bases). This CDR3 has 11 amino acids. Trimming took 4 bases from V and 7 from J, leaving 7 bases between them. The germline gives CDR1 LNHDA, CDR2 SQIVND (reference sequence). The DNA read from the CDR3 is TGTGCCAGTAGTAGGGGCGGTGAA. It encodes CASSRGGE. The complete CDR3 reads CASSRGGEAFF.

This clone was recorded at least ten times. The sequenced fragment ends 3 residues before the CDR3 boundary, so the rest is inferred from the germline J gene. V is TRBV5-1 and J is TRBJ1-2; no clear D. V gave up 4 bases and J gave up 7 bases, with 14 bases separating them. Germline assignment: CDR1 SGHRS and CDR2 YFSETQ. The CDR3 has 13 residues. The sequenced part of the CDR3 DNA is TGCGCCAGCAGCGTCAGCGCCTATGGTGGC. It is translated as CASSVSAYGG. The entire CDR3 sequence reads CASSVSAYGGYTF.

This clone was found many times. The read gets to within 3 residues of the CDR3 end, and the germline J gene fills in the rest. The gene calls are TRBV20-1 and TRBJ2-3, with TRBD2 matching over 8 bases. Germline V CDR1 and CDR2: DFQATT, SNEGSKA (reference sequence). The CDR3 loop spans 15 amino acids. Losses at the gene ends were 1 base for V and 4 bases for J; bases not matched to a gene: 7. CDR3 sequence reads: CSARVPGTSSDTQYF. Partial CDR3 DNA: TGCAGTGCTAGAGTCCCGGGGACTAGTTCAGATACG.

This clone was observed at least ten times. The read falls 3 residues short of the CDR3 end, and the missing part is taken from the germline J gene. This sequence joins TRBV10-3 and TRBJ1-1, with 11 bases aligning to TRBD1. The CDR3 has 15 residues. Losses at the gene ends were 9 bases for V and 7 bases for J; bases not matched to a gene: 13. Germline V gene lookup returns CDR1 ENHRY and CDR2 SYGVKD. The DNA read from the CDR3 is TGTGCCATTCGCGGCGACCGGGGACAGGGGGATGAA. Residues: CAIRGDRGQGDE. The whole CDR3 protein is CAIRGDRGQGDEAFF.

This clone was seen ten or more times. The CDR3 goes on 3 residues after the read ends, and that part is filled in from the germline J gene. The rearrangement joins TRBV11-2 to TRBJ2-3; D may be TRBD1 (5 bases). Trimming cost V 4 bases and J 2 bases, with 7 bases left between them. The CDR3 extends over 13 amino acids. The germline V gene encodes CDR1 SGHAT and CDR2 FQNNGV. Incomplete CDR3 DNA: TGTGCCAGCAGCTCAGGGTACACAGATACG. Its translation: CASSSGYTDT. The whole CDR3 protein reads CASSSGYTDTQYF. Together with reference TRBV11-2 and TRBJ2-3, the CDR3 gives the full variable domain: EAGVAQSPRYKIIEKRQSVAFWCNPISGHATLYWYQQILGQGPKLLIQFQNNGVVDDSQLPKDRFSAERLKGVDSTLKIQPAKLEDSAVYLCASSSGYTDTQYFGPGTRLTVL.

This clone was observed at least ten times. The read terminates 3 residues before the CDR3 end, so the remaining end is supplied by the germline J gene. This sequence joins TRBV7-9 and TRBJ1-3; the D gene is possibly TRBD1 (5 bases). This CDR3 is 13 amino acids long. The germline V and J ends were trimmed by 1 base and 6 bases, with 7 bases remaining between them. Germline assignment: CDR1 SEHNR and CDR2 FQNEAQ (reference sequence). CDR3 DNA, as far as it was read: TGTGCCAGCAGCTTAGAAGGGGTAAACACC. Amino acids: CASSLEGVNT. The complete CDR3 sequence is CASSLEGVNTIYF.

The table lists this clone with many counts. The read gets to within 3 residues of the CDR3 end, and the germline J gene fills in the rest. The J gene is TRBJ2-1, the V gene TRBV13; possible D gene TRBD2, 6 bases. Germline assignment: CDR1 PRHDT and CDR2 FYEKMQ (reference sequence). The CDR3 loop spans 18 amino acids. Trimming shortened V by 4 bases and J by 7 bases, and 26 bases separated the two germline ends. CDR3 sequence: CASSYQSRSGRGWNEQFF. Incomplete CDR3 DNA: TGTGCCAGCAGCTACCAGAGCCGAAGCGGGCGCGGGTGGAATGAG.

This clone has a count of ten or more. The CDR3 is cut off 3 residues early in the read; its end comes from the germline J gene. V usage is TRBV5-1 and J usage is TRBJ2-7, with 10 bases fitting TRBD2. Looked up from germline, CDR1 is SGHRS and CDR2 is YFSETQ. This CDR3 region has 14 residues. V lost 3 bases to trimming and J lost 0 bases; unmatched junction nucleotides: 0. The CDR3 here is CASSSSGSSYEQYF. CDR3 DNA (partial): TGCGCCAGCAGCTCTAGCGGGAGCTCCTACGAG. Complete variable domain (other parts from reference TRBV5-1 and TRBJ2-7): KAGVTQTPRYLIKTRGQQVTLSCSPISGHRSVSWYQQTPGQGLQFLFEYFSETQRNKGNFPGRFSGRQFSNSRSEMNVSTLELGDSALYLCASSSSGSSYEQYFGPGTRLTVT.

This clone was detected ten times or more. The observed sequence ends 3 residues before the CDR3 terminus, with the missing tail filled in from the germline J gene. The chain couples TRBV29-1 to TRBJ1-1; D call uncertain. The CDR3 spans 12 residues. Trimming removed 4 bases from V and 4 bases from J, with 10 bases in between. Germline assignment: CDR1 SQVTM and CDR2 ANQGSEA. CDR3 DNA, as far as it was read: TGCAGCGTTGCTCCAGATTTCACTGAA. It is translated as CSVAPDFTE. The entire CDR3 protein is CSVAPDFTEAFF.

Many counts were recorded for this clone. The read terminates 3 residues before the CDR3 end, so the remaining end is supplied by the germline J gene. The chain has TRBV24-1 and TRBJ2-5; 9 bases are a match to TRBD1. The CDR3 contains 16 residues. V shed 4 bases, J shed 2 bases, and the junction held 7 bases outside the gene matches. The V gene's germline CDR1 is KGHDR and CDR2 SFDVKD. CDR3 DNA, as far as it was read: TGTGCCACCAGTGACGGGGACAGGGTGTTTCAAGAGACC. Amino acid sequence: CATSDGDRVFQET. The full CDR3 reads CATSDGDRVFQETQYF.

This clone showed up many times. The read stops 3 residues short of the end of the CDR3; the missing end is completed from the germline J gene. V is TRBV20-1 and J is TRBJ2-3; possible D gene TRBD2, 6 bases. V was cut by 5 bases and J by 0 bases, with 9 bases left in between. Germline V gives CDR1 DFQATT, CDR2 SNEGSKA (reference sequence). CDR3 size: 13 residues. The chain's CDR3 is CSAGGHSTDTQYF. CDR3 DNA, as far as it was read: TGCAGTGCTGGAGGGCACAGCACAGATACG.

The table lists this clone with many counts. The CDR3 is cut off 3 residues early in the read; its end comes from the germline J gene. The chain joins TRBV19 to TRBJ1-2; perhaps TRBD1 as D (6 bases). The length of the CDR3 is 14 residues. Germline V gives CDR1 LNHDA, CDR2 SQIVND (reference sequence). The CDR3 DNA, read in part, is TGTGCCAGTAGCCCACAGGGACCCCTGGGGCGC. Its protein is CASSPQGPLGR. The whole CDR3 region reads CASSPQGPLGRYTF. Together with reference TRBV19 and TRBJ1-2, the CDR3 gives the full variable domain: DGGITQSPKYLFRKEGQNVTLSCEQNLNHDAMYWYRQDPGQGLRLIYYSQIVNDFQKGDIAEGYSVSREKKESFPLTVTSAQKNPTAFYLCASSPQGPLGRYTFGSGTRLTVV.

Ten or more counts support this clone. The CDR3 end lies 3 residues beyond the end of the read and is filled in from the germline J gene. The chain combines TRBV7-7 with TRBJ2-3; 9 bases match TRBD2. The CDR3 consists of 15 residues. Unmatched junction bases numbered 0, after V lost 1 base and J lost 1 base. Germline V gene sequence: CDR1 SSHAT, CDR2 FNYEAQ (reference sequence). The CDR3 sequence: CASSLGTSGTDTQYF. The DNA read from the CDR3 is TGTGCCAGCAGCTTAGGGACTAGCGGCACAGATACG.

CDR3 region: CASSLVGTGGYEQYF. CDR3 bases read: TGCGCCAGCAGCCTAGTAGGGACAGGGGGCTACGAG. The rearrangement uses TRBV5-1 and TRBJ2-7, with TRBD1 identical over 11 bases. The read terminates 3 residues before the CDR3 end, so the remaining end is supplied by the germline J gene. The V and J ends lost 4 bases and 3 bases, in that order; junction bases with no gene match: 6. From germline, CDR1 is SGHRS and CDR2 YFSETQ. The CDR3 extends over 15 amino acids.

This clone was detected ten times or more. With the read ending 3 residues before the CDR3 end, the germline J gene is used to fill in that end. This chain uses TRBV29-1 with TRBJ2-7; the D gene is possibly TRBD2 (5 bases). The length of the CDR3 is 13 residues. Trimming shortened V by 4 bases and J by 0 bases, and 10 bases separated the two germline ends. Looked up from germline, CDR1 is SQVTM and CDR2 is ANQGSEA. The covered CDR3 bases are TGCAGCGTTGGGACTCGTTACTCCTACGAG. Its translation is CSVGTRYSYE. The whole CDR3 region reads CSVGTRYSYEQYF.

Ten or more counts support this clone. From the germline J gene comes the end of the CDR3, since the read stops 3 residues before it. The chain employs TRBV30 and TRBJ1-2, with 9 bases fitting TRBD1. This CDR3 is 14 amino acids long. Germline V gene sequence: CDR1 GTSNPN, CDR2 SVGIG (reference sequence). Losses at the gene ends were 4 bases for V and 5 bases for J; bases not matched to a gene: 8. The chain's CDR3 is CAWTVSGTGYGYTF. CDR3 DNA (partial): TGTGCCTGGACAGTCTCCGGGACAGGGTATGGC. The variable domain in full, with the rest retrieved from reference TRBV30 and TRBJ1-2, is SQTIHQWPATLVQPVGSPLSLECTVEGTSNPNLYWYRQAAGRGLQLLFYSVGIGQISSEVPQNLSASRPQDRQFILSSKKLLLSDSGFYLCAWTVSGTGYGYTFGSGTRLTVV.